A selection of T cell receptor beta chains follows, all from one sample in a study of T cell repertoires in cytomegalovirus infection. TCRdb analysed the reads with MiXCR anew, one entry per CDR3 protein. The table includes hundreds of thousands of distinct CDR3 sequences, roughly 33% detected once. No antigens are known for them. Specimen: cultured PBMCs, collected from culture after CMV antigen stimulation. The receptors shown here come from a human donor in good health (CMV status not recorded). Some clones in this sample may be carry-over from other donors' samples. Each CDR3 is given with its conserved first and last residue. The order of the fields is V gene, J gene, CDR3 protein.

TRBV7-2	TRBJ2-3	CASSLLASPDTQYF
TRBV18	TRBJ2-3	CASSSGTTLTDTQYF
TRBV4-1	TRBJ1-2	CASSQEWPLQGSGYTF
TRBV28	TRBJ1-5	CASTSTKGEPQHF
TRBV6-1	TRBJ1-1	CASSPPNPRTDEAFF
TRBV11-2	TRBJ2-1	CASSHWDSQGNEQFF
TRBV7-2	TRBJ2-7	CASSLIGQESYEQYF
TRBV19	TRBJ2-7	CASSIGGVYGEQYF
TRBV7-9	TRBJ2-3	CASSPQGGILTDTQYF
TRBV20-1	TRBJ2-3	CSARDRLGDTQYF
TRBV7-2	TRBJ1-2	CASSLGAGGLNYGYTF
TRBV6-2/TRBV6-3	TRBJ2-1	CASSSLSGFNEQFF
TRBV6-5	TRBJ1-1	CASSYSQAGGARGNTEAFF
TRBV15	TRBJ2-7	CATSRGLPGEQYF
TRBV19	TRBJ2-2	CASKAGSSWTGELFF
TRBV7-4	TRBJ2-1	CASSFDGGRGGEQFF
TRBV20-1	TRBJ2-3	CSASTGSPSTQYF
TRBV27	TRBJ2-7	CASGSRSYEQYF
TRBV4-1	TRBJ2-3	CASSQESDTQYF
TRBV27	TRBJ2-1	CASSPQRTSGRSSYNEQFF
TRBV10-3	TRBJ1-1	CAIRGQPNTEAFF
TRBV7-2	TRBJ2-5	CASSLVRLAGGLGETQYF
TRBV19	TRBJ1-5	CASSHGRLYSNQPQHF
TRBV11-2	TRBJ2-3	CASSPAGADTDTQYF
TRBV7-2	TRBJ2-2	CASSGRNANTGELFF
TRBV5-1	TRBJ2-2	CASSPDREDGELFF
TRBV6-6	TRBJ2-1	CASSLQGGSYNEQFF
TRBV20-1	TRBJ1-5	CSASTGVSSNQPQHF
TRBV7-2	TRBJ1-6	CASSPPIKGRGSNSPLHF
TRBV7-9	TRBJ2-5	CASSLRQGGIETQYF
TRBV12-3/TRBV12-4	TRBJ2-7	CASSNPQGGGTGLPYEQYF
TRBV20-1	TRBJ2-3	CSARDRRVPTDTQYF
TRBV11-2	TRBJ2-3	CASSLGTSGGPGDTQYF
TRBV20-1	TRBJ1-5	CSAQRSGSQPQHF
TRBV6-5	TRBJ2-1	CASRMGGGSYNEQFF
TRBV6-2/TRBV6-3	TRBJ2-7	CASAKADLYEQYF
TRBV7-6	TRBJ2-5	CASSRGTNQETQYF
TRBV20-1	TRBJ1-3	CSARGQGPDTIYF
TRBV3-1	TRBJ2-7	CASSQSLDSEQYF
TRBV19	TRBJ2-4	CASSMGQGAAKNIQYF
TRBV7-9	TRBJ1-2	CSGRSASGGYTF
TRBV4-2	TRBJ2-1	CASSQPRGSGHNEQFF
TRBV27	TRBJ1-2	CASSFIQGGGVNYGYTF
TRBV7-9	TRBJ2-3	CASSLAYSTDTQYF
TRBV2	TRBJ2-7	CASSVGTGLYEQYF
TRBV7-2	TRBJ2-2	CASIPANTGELFF
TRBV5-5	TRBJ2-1	CASSFRTAANEQFF
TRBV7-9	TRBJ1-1	CASSREFEAFF
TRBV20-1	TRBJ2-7	CSARGTSHTYEQYF
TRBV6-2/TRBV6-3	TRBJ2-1	CASSYTTGLGGGHEQFF
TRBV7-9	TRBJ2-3	CASSQPAGGTQYTDTQYF
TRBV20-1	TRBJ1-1	CSALQGATEAFF
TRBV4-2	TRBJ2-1	CASSQDRTGGEQFF
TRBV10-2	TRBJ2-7	CASASLYEQYF
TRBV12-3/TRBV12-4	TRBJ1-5	CASSTDQPQHF
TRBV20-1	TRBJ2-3	CSATTGPYTDTQYF